One sample yielded the 19 T cell receptor beta chains listed below, sequenced in a study of shared clonotypes between healthy human individuals. Profiled with immunoSEQ multiplex PCR; TCRdb holds only in-frame clones, not every one. The data contain over a million clones, about 75% of them singletons. Material for sequencing was memory CD4+ T cells sorted from blood. Subset reported: CD45RA-negative fraction. The source is a man between 18 and 35 years old in good health.

The chain employs TRBV5-5 and TRBJ1-6, with D unresolved. Trimming pared 0 bases from V and 9 bases from J, leaving 7 bases between. Germline V gene sequence: CDR1 SGHKS, CDR2 YYEKEE (reference sequence). The CDR3 contains 13 residues. CDR3 loop: CASSLAPISPLHF. The CDR3 region has the DNA TGTGCCAGCAGCTTGGCACCCATTTCACCCCTCCACTTT.

The chain joins TRBV18 to TRBJ1-6, with D possibly TRBD1 on 5 matching bases. The V gene lost 1 base and the J gene lost 8 bases, with 27 bases spanning the gap. The germline V gene has CDR1 KGHSH and CDR2 LQKENI. The CDR3 spans 20 residues. CDR3 in amino acids: CASSPRGDGDMGGFDSPLHF. The CDR3 nucleotides read TGTGCCAGCTCACCACGCGGTGACGGCGACATGGGGGGATTCGATTCACCCCTCCACTTT.

This chain joins TRBV6-1 and TRBJ2-3, with TRBD2 identical over 10 bases. Trimming cost V 3 bases and J 3 bases; bases outside gene matches: 9. The CDR3 loop spans 17 amino acids. Germline CDR1 MNHNS, CDR2 SASEGT. CDR3 bases: TGTGCCAGCAGTGATACTCCCCTAGCGGGAGCAACAGATACGCAGTATTTT. Amino acid sequence: CASSDTPLAGATDTQYF.

This clone has only one observation. This chain uses TRBV19 with TRBJ1-2, with 7 bases identical to TRBD1. Germline V gives CDR1 LNHDA, CDR2 SQIVND (reference sequence). This CDR3 spans 14 amino acids. Unmatched junction bases numbered 9, after V lost 7 bases and J lost 4 bases. CDR3 sequence (DNA): TGTGCCAGTAAGGGACAGCAATTTAGCTATGGCTACACCTTC. Translating it yields CASKGQQFSYGYTF.

This chain joins TRBV5-1 and TRBJ2-7; the match to TRBD1 covers 8 bases. There are 16 residues in the CDR3. Germline V gene lookup returns CDR1 SGHRS and CDR2 YFSETQ. After removal of 0 bases from V and 4 bases from J, the junction contained 9 bases not matched to a gene. CDR3 bases: TGCGCCAGCAGCTTGGTCGTGACAGGGGCAGGGTACGAGCAGTACTTC. Translating gives CASSLVVTGAGYEQYF.

The V gene is TRBV19, the J gene TRBJ2-5; 10 bases map to TRBD2. The CDR3 has 14 amino acids. J gave up 4 bases and V 5 bases, and 4 bases lay outside the gene matches. Germline CDR1 LNHDA, CDR2 SQIVND (reference sequence). CDR3 residues: CASSGTSVRETQYF. CDR3 nucleotide sequence: TGTGCCAGTAGTGGGACTAGCGTAAGAGAGACCCAGTACTTC.

Worth noting for this clone: Germline is not matched at one junction end, which may reflect a read error. This rearrangement joins TRBV6-5 to TRBJ2-7, with D perhaps matching TRBD2 (5 bases). CDR3 size: 13 residues. Germline V gene lookup returns CDR1 MNHEY and CDR2 SVGAGI. The CDR3 protein is CASSRARDYAQYF. DNA of the CDR3: TGTGCCAGCAGCCGGGCTAGAGACTACGCGCAGTACTTC.

The chain joins TRBV28 to TRBJ1-1, with D hard to call. This CDR3 is 10 amino acids long. Germline lookup yields CDR1 MDHEN and CDR2 SYDVKM. V was pared by 8 bases and J by 8 bases, with 9 bases between. CDR3 sequence (DNA): TGTGCCAGCGGTAGGTGGGAAGCTTTCTTT. Translated, it gives CASGRWEAFF.

The chain has TRBV10-3 and TRBJ2-5, with TRBD2 matching 12 bases. The ends lost 0 bases at V and 5 bases at J; junction bases unmatched: 4. The length of the CDR3 is 16 residues. From germline, CDR1 is ENHRY and CDR2 SYGVKD. The CDR3 sequence is CAISESLAGGKETQYF. DNA of the CDR3: TGTGCCATCAGTGAGTCCCTAGCGGGGGGGAAGGAGACCCAGTACTTC.

The rearrangement links TRBV5-1 to TRBJ2-1; 10 bases match TRBD2. The CDR3 spans 13 residues. V shed 5 bases, J shed 4 bases, and the junction held 0 bases outside the gene matches. CDR1 SGHRS and CDR2 YFSETQ come from the germline V gene. The CDR3: CASRLAGYNEQFF. The CDR3 DNA is TGCGCCAGCAGACTAGCGGGGTACAATGAGCAGTTCTTC.

J is TRBJ1-1 and V is TRBV18; D might be TRBD1 (5 bases). The germline CDR1 and CDR2 sequences are KGHSH and LQKENI. V was shortened by 5 bases and J by 9 bases, with 16 bases between the two germline ends. The CDR3 is 13 amino acids. CDR3 region: CASSGEQGLQAFF. DNA for the CDR3: TGTGCCAGCTCAGGGGAGCAGGGCTTACAAGCTTTCTTT.

This rearrangement joins TRBV5-4 to TRBJ2-6; D unclear. Germline CDR1 reads SGHNT; CDR2 reads YYREEE (reference sequence). The CDR3 has 15 amino acids. Trimming cost V 4 bases and J 0 bases, with 8 bases left between them. The CDR3: CASSPRYSGANVLTF. In nucleotides, the CDR3 is TGTGCCAGCAGCCCCCGATACTCTGGGGCCAACGTCCTGACTTTC.

The chain couples TRBV30 to TRBJ2-5, with D perhaps assigned TRBD1 or TRBD2 (6 bases each). Per germline, CDR1 GTSNPN and CDR2 SVGIG (reference sequence). The CDR3 covers 13 residues. The V end was cut by 4 bases, the J end by 1 base, with 10 bases between. In DNA form, the CDR3 reads TGTGCCTGGAAGGGGGGCGTCCAAGAGACCCAGTACTTC. Residues: CAWKGGVQETQYF.

In DNA form, the CDR3 reads TGTGCCAGCAGCTCTCGACAGACTACGTTCTCCTACGAGCAGTACTTC. Its translation is CASSSRQTTFSYEQYF. The rearrangement uses TRBV7-9 and TRBJ2-7; D is possibly TRBD1 or TRBD2 (5 bases each). Per the germline V gene, CDR1 is SEHNR and CDR2 is FQNEAQ (reference sequence). Trimming took 4 bases from V and 0 from J, leaving 16 bases between them. This CDR3 contains 16 residues.

This clone came up many times. The sample carries other DNA sequences with the same CDR3. The chain joins TRBV18 to TRBJ2-7; D is unclear. Germline CDR1 KGHSH, CDR2 LQKENI. Trimming removed 0 bases from V and 0 bases from J, with 9 bases in between. This CDR3 region has 15 residues. The CDR3 DNA follows: TGTGCCAGCTCACCACCGGGCCTAAGCTCCTACGAGCAGTACTTC. The encoded protein is CASSPPGLSSYEQYF.

The gene calls are TRBV5-1 and TRBJ1-2, with D perhaps TRBD1 (6 bases). In germline, CDR1 is SGHRS, CDR2 YFSETQ. The CDR3 has 14 residues. V was clipped by 4 bases and J by 8 bases, with 18 bases between them. The CDR3 protein is CASSPGGTGGGYTF. DNA for the CDR3: TGCGCCAGCAGCCCGGGGGGCACGGGCGGAGGCTACACCTTC.

The V and J genes are TRBV6-5 and TRBJ1-2, with a tentative D call TRBD1 (5 bases). Trimming removed 5 bases at V and 5 bases at J, with 6 bases between. The germline gives CDR1 MNHEY, CDR2 SVGAGI. The CDR3 length is 11 residues. The chain's CDR3 is CASSPGYGYTF. The CDR3 DNA follows: TGTGCCAGCAGTCCAGGGTATGGCTACACCTTC.

The V call is TRBV5-1, the J call TRBJ1-6, with TRBD1 matching over 9 bases. From germline, CDR1 is SGHRS and CDR2 YFSETQ. J lost 7 bases, V lost 4 bases, and 6 bases had no gene match. The CDR3 is 15 residues long. In DNA form, the CDR3 reads TGCGCCAGCAGCCAAGGACAGGGGAAGAATTCACCCCTCCACTTT. Translation gives CASSQGQGKNSPLHF.

The CDR3 bases are TGTGCCAGCAGCCAGGGTCTGAGGGATGAGCAGTTCTTC. It translates to CASSQGLRDEQFF. V usage is TRBV6-6 and J usage is TRBJ2-1; perhaps D is TRBD1 or TRBD2 (5 bases each). In germline, CDR1 is MNHNY, CDR2 SVGAGI (reference sequence). V lost 6 bases, J lost 8 bases, and 14 bases lay in between. The CDR3 is 13 amino acids.